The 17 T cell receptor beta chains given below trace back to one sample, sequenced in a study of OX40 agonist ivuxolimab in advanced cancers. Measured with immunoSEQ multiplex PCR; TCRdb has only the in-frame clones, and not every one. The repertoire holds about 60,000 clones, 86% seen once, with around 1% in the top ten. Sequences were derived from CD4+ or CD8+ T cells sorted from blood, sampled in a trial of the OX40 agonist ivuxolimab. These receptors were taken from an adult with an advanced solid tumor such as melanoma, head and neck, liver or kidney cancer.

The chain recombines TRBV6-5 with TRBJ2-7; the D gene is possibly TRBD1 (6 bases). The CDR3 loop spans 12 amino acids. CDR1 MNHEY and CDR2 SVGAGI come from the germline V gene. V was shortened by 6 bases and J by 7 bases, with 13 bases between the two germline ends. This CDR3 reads CASRGASGEQYF. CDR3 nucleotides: TGTGCCAGCAGGGGGGCGTCAGGAGAGCAGTACTTC.

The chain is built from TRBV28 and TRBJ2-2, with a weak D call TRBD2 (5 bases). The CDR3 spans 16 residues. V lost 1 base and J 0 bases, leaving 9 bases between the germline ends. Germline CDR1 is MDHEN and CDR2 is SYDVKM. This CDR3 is CASSLFERPNTGELFF. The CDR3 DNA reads TGTGCCAGCAGTTTATTTGAGCGGCCGAACACCGGGGAGCTGTTTTTT.

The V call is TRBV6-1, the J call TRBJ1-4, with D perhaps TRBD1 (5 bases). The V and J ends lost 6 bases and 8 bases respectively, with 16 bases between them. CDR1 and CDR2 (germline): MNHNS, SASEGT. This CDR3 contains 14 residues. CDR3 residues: CASSATSWGEKLFF. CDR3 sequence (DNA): TGTGCCAGCAGCGCGACATCGTGGGGGGAAAAACTGTTTTTT.

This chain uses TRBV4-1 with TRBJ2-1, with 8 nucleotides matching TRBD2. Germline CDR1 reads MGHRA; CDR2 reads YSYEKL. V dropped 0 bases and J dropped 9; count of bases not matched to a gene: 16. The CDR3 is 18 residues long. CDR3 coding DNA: TGCGCCAGCAGCCAAGATTGGTCGGAGCGGGAGATCCCCGGTGAGCAGTTCTTC. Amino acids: CASSQDWSEREIPGEQFF.

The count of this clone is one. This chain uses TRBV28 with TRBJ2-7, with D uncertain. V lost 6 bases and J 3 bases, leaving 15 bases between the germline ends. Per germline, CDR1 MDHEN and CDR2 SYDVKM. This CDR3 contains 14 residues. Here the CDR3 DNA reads TGTGCCAGCAGCGGTGGAGTTCACTTCTACGAGCAGTACTTC. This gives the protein CASSGGVHFYEQYF.

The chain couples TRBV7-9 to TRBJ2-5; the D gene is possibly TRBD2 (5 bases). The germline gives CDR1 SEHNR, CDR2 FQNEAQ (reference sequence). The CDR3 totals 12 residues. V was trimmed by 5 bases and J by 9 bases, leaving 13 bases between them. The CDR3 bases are TGTGCCAGCAGCCATGGGGAGAGACCCCAGTACTTC. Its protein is CASSHGERPQYF.

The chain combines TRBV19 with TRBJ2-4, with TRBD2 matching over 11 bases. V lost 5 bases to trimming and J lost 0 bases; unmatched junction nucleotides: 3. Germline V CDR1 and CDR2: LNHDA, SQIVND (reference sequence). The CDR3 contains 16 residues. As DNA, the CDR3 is TGTGCCAGTAGTCGACTAGCGGGATTAGCCAAAAACATTCAGTACTTC. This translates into CASSRLAGLAKNIQYF.

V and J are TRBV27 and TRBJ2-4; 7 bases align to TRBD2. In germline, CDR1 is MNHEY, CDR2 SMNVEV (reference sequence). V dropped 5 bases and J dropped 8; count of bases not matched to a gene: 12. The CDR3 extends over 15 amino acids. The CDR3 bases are TGTGCCAGCAGTACCCGGACTAGTTTTAAAGACATTCAGTACTTC. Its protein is CASSTRTSFKDIQYF.

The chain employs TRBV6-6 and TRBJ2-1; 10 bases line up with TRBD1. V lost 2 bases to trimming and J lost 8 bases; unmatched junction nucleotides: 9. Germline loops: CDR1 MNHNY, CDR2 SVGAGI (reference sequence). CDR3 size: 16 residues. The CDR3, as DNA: TGTGCCAGCAGTTACGGGAGACAGGGGGCTGGCGATGAGCAGTTCTTC. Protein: CASSYGRQGAGDEQFF.

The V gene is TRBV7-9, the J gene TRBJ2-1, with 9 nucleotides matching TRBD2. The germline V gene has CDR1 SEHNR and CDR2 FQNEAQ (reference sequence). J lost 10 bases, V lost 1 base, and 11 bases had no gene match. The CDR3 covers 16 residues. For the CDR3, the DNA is TGTGCCAGCAGCTTAGGATTCCAGCGGGAGGTGTGGGAGCAGTTCTTC. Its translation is CASSLGFQREVWEQFF.

CDR3 sequence: CASRRDSIGYEQYF. DNA of the CDR3: TGTGCCAGCAGGAGGGACAGTATAGGGTACGAGCAGTACTTC. The J gene is TRBJ2-7, the V gene TRBV2; 7 bases map to TRBD1. Germline V gene sequence: CDR1 SNHLY, CDR2 FYNNEI. CDR3 length: 14 amino acids. V shed 6 bases and J 4 bases; nucleotides not matched to a gene: 9. Complete variable domain (other parts from reference TRBV2 and TRBJ2-7): EPEVTQTPSHQVTQMGQEVILRCVPISNHLYFYWYRQILGQKVEFLVSFYNNEISEKSEIFDDQFSVERPDGSNFTLKIRSTKLEDSAMYFCASRRDSIGYEQYFGPGTRLTVT.

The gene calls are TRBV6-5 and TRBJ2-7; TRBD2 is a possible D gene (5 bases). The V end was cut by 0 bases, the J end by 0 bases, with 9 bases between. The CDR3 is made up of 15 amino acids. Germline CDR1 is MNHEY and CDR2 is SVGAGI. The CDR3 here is CASSYSHTSSYEQYF. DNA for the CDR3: TGTGCCAGCAGTTACTCGCATACTAGCTCCTACGAGCAGTACTTC.

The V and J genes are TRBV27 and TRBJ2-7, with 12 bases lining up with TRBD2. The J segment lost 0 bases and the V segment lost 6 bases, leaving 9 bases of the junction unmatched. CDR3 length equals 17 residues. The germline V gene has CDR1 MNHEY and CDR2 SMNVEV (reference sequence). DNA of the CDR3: TGTGCCAGCAGAGGACTAGCGGGAAATTCCTTCTCCTACGAGCAGTACTTC. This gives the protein CASRGLAGNSFSYEQYF.

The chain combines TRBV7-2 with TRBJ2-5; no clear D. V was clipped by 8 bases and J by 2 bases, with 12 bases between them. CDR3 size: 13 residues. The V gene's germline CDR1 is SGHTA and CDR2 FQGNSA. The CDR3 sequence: CASHRSAQETQYF. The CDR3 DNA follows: TGTGCCAGCCACAGATCGGCGCAAGAGACCCAGTACTTC.

CDR3 amino acids: CASSSPTGGEQYF. For the CDR3, the DNA is TGCGCCAGCAGCTCTCCAACGGGAGGCGAGCAGTACTTC. The chain joins TRBV5-1 to TRBJ2-7, with 7 bases fitting TRBD2. V lost 3 bases and J lost 6; bases outside the gene matches: 6. Germline CDR1 SGHRS, CDR2 YFSETQ. The CDR3 totals 13 residues.

The CDR3 is CASSGSLGLAGSYEQYF. The CDR3 nucleotides read TGTGCCAGCAGCGGTAGTCTCGGACTAGCGGGTTCCTACGAGCAGTACTTC. The genes are TRBV5-5 and TRBJ2-7; the match to TRBD2 covers 11 bases. From germline, CDR1 is SGHKS and CDR2 YYEKEE (reference sequence). Trimming cost V 4 bases and J 1 base; bases outside gene matches: 10. CDR3 length equals 17 residues.

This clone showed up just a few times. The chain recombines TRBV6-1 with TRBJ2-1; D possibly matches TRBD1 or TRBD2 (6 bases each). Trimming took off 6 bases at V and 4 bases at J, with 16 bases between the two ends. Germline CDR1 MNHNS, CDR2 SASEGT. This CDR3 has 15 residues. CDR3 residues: CASRLDGGRYNEQFF. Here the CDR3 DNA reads TGTGCCAGCAGGCTAGACGGGGGCAGATACAATGAGCAGTTCTTC.